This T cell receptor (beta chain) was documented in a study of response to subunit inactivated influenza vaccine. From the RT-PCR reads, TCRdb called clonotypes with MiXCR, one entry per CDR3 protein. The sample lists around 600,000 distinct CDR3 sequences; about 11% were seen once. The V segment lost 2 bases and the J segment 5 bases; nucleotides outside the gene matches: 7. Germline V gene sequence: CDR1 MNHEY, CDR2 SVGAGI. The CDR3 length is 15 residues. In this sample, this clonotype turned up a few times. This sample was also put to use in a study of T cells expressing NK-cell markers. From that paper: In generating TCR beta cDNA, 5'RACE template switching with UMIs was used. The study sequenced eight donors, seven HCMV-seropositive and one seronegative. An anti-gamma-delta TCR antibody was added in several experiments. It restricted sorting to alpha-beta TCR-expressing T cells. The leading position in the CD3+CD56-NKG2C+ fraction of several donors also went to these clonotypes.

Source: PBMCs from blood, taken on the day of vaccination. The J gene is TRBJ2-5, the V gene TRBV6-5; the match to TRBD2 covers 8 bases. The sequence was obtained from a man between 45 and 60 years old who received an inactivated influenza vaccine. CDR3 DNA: TGTGCCAGCAGTTACCGAGCGGGGGCGGTGGAGACCCAGTACTTC. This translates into CASSYRAGAVETQYF.